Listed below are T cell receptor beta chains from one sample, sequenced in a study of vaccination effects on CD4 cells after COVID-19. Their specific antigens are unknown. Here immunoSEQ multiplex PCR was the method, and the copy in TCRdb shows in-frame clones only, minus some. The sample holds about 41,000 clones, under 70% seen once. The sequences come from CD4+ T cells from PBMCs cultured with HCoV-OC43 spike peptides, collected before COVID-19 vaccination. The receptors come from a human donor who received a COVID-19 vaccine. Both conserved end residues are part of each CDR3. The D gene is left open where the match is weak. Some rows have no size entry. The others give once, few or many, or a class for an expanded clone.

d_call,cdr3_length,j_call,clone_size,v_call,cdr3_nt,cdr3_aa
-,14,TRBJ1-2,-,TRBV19,TGTGCCAGTAGTGTTGACAGGTCCTTTCGGGGCTACACCTTC,CASSVDRSFRGYTF
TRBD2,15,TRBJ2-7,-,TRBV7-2,TGTGCCAGCAGCTTGGAGCGGGGGGACTCCTACGAGCAGTACTTC,CASSLERGDSYEQYF
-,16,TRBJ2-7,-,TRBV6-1,TGTGCCAGCAGTGACTTCTACAGTCGGAAAAACTACGAGCAGTACTTC,CASSDFYSRKNYEQYF
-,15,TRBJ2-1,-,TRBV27,TGTGCCAGCAGTTCCGAAGGTCCCTCCTACAATGAGCAGTTCTTC,CASSSEGPSYNEQFF
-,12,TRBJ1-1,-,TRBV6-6,TGTGCCAGCAGGGCAGTGAACACTGAAGCTTTCTTT,CASRAVNTEAFF
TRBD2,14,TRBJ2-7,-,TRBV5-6,TGTGCCAGCACCGGCACAGGCGGGAGAGGCGAGCAGTACTTC,CASTGTGGRGEQYF
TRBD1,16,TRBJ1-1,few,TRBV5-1,TGCGCCAGCAGCTTGGCGACAGGGGGCAGAAACACTGAAGCTTTCTTT,CASSLATGGRNTEAFF
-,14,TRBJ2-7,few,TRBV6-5,TGTGCCAGCACCGATACATCAGGGCCCTACGAGCAGTACTTC,CASTDTSGPYEQYF
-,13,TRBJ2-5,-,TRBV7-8,TGTGCCAGCGGGCCGGGACATCAAGAGACCCAGTACTTC,CASGPGHQETQYF
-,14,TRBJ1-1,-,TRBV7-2,TGTGCCAGCAGCTTAGGAGGAGGGAACACTGAAGCTTTCTTT,CASSLGGGNTEAFF
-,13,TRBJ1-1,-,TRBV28,TGTGCCAGCACCAGGGACTCTCTCGGTGAAGCTTTCTTT,CASTRDSLGEAFF
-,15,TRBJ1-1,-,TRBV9,TGTGCCAGCAGCGTCCGGCCGGGCATGAACACTGAAGCTTTCTTT,CASSVRPGMNTEAFF
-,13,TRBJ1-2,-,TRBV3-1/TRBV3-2,TGTGCCAGCAGCCAACCATGGAGCCCTGGCTACACCTTC,CASSQPWSPGYTF
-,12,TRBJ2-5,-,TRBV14,TGTGCCAGCAGCCAAGGGCCAAGGACCCAGTACTTC,CASSQGPRTQYF
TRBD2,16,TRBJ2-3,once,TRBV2,TGTGCCAGCAGGCAAACAGCGGGAGCTGGCACAGATACGCAGTATTTT,CASRQTAGAGTDTQYF
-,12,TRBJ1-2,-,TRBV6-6,TGTGCCAGCAGTCCCTACAGCTATGGCTACACCTTC,CASSPYSYGYTF
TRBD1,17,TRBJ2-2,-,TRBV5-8,TGTGCCAGCAGCCGTTTCAGGGGGCTTAGGGACACCGGGGAGCTGTTTTTT,CASSRFRGLRDTGELFF
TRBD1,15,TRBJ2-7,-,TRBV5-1,TGCGCCAGCAGCTTCTTGACAGGGTTTCCCTACGAGCAGTACTTC,CASSFLTGFPYEQYF
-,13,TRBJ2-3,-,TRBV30,TGTGCCTGGAGTGGAGGGGGCACAGATACGCAGTATTTT,CAWSGGGTDTQYF
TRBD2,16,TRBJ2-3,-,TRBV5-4,TGTGCCAGCAGCTCTAGCGGAGGGGCTAGCACAGATACGCAGTATTTT,CASSSSGGASTDTQYF
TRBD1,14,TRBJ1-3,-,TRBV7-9,TGTGCCAGCAGCTACAGGGGAGACGGAAACACCATATATTTT,CASSYRGDGNTIYF
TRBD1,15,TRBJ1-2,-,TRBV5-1,TGCGCCAGCAGCTTGGGACGAGGACAGGGAAATGGCTACACCTTC,CASSLGRGQGNGYTF
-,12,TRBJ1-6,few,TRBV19,TGTGCCAGTAGTACAGGTTACCCTCCCCTCCACTTT,CASSTGYPPLHF
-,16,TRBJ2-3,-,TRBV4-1,TGCGCCAGCAGCCAAGGGGGCGGATTTGGCACAGATACGCAGTATTTT,CASSQGGGFGTDTQYF
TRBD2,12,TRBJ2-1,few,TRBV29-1,TGCAGCGCACTAGCGGGGGGGAGTGAGCAGTTCTTC,CSALAGGSEQFF
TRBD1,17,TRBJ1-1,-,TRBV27,TGTGCCAGCAGTTTGACCGGGACAGGGGGCCTGGACACTGAAGCTTTCTTT,CASSLTGTGGLDTEAFF
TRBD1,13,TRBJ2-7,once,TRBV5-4,TGTGCCAGCGGCCGACAGGGGAGAGACGAGCAGTACTTC,CASGRQGRDEQYF
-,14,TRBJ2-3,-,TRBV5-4,TGTGCCAGCAGCTCGACGGGGGTCACAGATACGCAGTATTTT,CASSSTGVTDTQYF
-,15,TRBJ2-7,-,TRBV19,TGTGCCAGTAGTATTGGCAGTGAGAGCTCCTACGAGCAGTACTTC,CASSIGSESSYEQYF
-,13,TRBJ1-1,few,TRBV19,TGTGCCAGTAGTATGGGGTTGAACACTGAAGCTTTCTTT,CASSMGLNTEAFF
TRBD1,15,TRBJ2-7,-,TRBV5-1,TGCGCCAGCAGCCCCGGACAGGGGATAAACTACGAGCAGTACTTC,CASSPGQGINYEQYF
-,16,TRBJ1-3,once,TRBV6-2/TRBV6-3,TGTGCCAGCAGTTACTCGGCGGGGTCCTCTGGAAACACCATATATTTT,CASSYSAGSSGNTIYF
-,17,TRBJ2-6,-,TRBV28,TGTGCCAGCAGTTTAACGGGGGTCAGCTCTGGGGCCAACGTCCTGACTTTC,CASSLTGVSSGANVLTF
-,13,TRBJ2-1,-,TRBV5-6,TGTGCCAGCAGCCGTTCCTTGGGGAATGAGCAGTTCTTC,CASSRSLGNEQFF
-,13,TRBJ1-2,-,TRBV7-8,TGTGCCAGCAGCTGGGGGGGGGAGTATGGCTACACCTTC,CASSWGGEYGYTF
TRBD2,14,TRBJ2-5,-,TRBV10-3,TGTGCCATCAGGGCTAGCGGGGGAGGAGAGACCCAGTACTTC,CAIRASGGGETQYF
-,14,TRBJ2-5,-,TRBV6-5,TGTGCCAGCAGTTACTCGTCACTTCAAGAGACCCAGTACTTC,CASSYSSLQETQYF
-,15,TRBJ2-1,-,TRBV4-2,TGTGCCAGCAGCCAAGAAACCAGGGTGATCAATGAGCAGTTCTTC,CASSQETRVINEQFF
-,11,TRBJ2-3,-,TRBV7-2,TGTGCCAGCAGCTACACAGATACGCAGTATTTT,CASSYTDTQYF
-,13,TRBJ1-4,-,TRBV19,TGTGCCAGTAGTGGGTCTACTAATGAAAAACTGTTTTTT,CASSGSTNEKLFF
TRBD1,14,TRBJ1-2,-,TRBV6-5,TGTGCCAGCAGGAGGGACAGTCAAAACTATGGCTACACCTTC,CASRRDSQNYGYTF
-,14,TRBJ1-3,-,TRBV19,TGTGCCAGTAGTGCGGGGACCTCTGGAAACACCATATATTTT,CASSAGTSGNTIYF
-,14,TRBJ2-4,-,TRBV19,TGTGCCAGTAGGGCAGGGGATGCCAAAAACATTCAGTACTTC,CASRAGDAKNIQYF